This is a list of T cell receptor beta chains from one sample in a study of shared T cell receptors in the human thymus. Some clones are missing from TCRdb's copy, which holds only in-frame ones; the method was immunoSEQ multiplex PCR. The top ten clones hold roughly 0.01% of a sample with 700,000 or so clones, 80% to 90% of them seen once. In addition, the sample was reused for a study of human thymus T cells.

The material sequenced was thymocytes. The source is a girl under three years old with a congenital heart defect. Each CDR3 is given with its conserved first and last residue. The order of the fields is J gene, D gene, V gene, clone size, CDR3 protein, CDR3 DNA. The D gene is left open where the match is weak. Expanded clones get a size class; other rows say once, few or many, or leave the size out.

TRBJ1-5 | TRBD1 | TRBV7-9 | NA | CASSLAGTGGNQPQHF | TGTGCCAGCAGCTTAGCAGGGACAGGGGGCAATCAGCCCCAGCATTTT
TRBJ1-2 | NA | TRBV5-5 | NA | CASIGGEGYGYTF | TGTGCCTCCATCGGGGGGGAGGGCTATGGCTACACCTTC
TRBJ1-5 | TRBD1 | TRBV11-2 | NA | CASSLRQGAGQPQHF | TGTGCCAGCAGCCTCAGACAGGGGGCTGGGCAGCCCCAGCATTTT
TRBJ2-1 | TRBD2 | TRBV13 | NA | CASRRGGSYNEQFF | TGTGCCAGCAGACGGGGGGGCTCCTACAATGAGCAGTTCTTC
TRBJ1-2 | NA | TRBV15 | once | CATCPGNQTGYCGYTF | TGTGCCACCTGCCCCGGGAACCAAACCGGGTATTGTGGCTACACCTTC
TRBJ2-7 | TRBD1 | TRBV28 | NA | CASRPGQGKSYEQYF | TGTGCCAGCAGACCCGGACAGGGGAAATCCTACGAGCAGTACTTC
TRBJ2-4 | NA | TRBV5-8 | NA | CASSIRSGKRKNIQYF | TGTGCCAGCAGCATCCGTTCCGGGAAGCGCAAAAACATTCAGTACTTC
TRBJ1-2 | NA | TRBV4-1 | NA | CASSQVLKEYGYTF | TGCGCCAGCAGCCAAGTTCTCAAGGAGTATGGCTACACCTTC
TRBJ2-5 | NA | TRBV18 | NA | CASSPPVANYQETQYF | TGTGCCAGCTCACCACCGGTAGCTAACTACCAAGAGACCCAGTACTTC
TRBJ2-6 | TRBD2 | TRBV5-1 | NA | CASRAGGPRGANVLTF | TGCGCCAGCCGAGCGGGGGGGCCTAGGGGGGCCAACGTCCTGACTTTC
TRBJ1-2 | NA | TRBV9 | NA | CASSVGARGTSTLIGYGYTF | TGTGCCAGCAGCGTAGGCGCTAGGGGGACAAGCACCCTAATTGGCTATGGCTACACCTTC